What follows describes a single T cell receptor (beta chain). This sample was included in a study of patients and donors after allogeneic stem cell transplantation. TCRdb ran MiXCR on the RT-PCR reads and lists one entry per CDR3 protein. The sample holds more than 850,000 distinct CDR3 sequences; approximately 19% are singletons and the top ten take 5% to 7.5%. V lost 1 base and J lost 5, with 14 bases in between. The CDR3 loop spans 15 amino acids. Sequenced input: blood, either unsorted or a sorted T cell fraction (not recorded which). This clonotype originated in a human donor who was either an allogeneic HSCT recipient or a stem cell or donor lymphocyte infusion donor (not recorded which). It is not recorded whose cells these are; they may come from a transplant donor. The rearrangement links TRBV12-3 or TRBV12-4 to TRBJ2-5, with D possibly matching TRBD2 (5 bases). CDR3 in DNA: TGTGCCAGCAGTTTAGGAACTAGAGACCGGGAGACCCAGTACTTC. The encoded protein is CASSLGTRDRETQYF.